The present entry profiles one T cell receptor beta chain with its context. The antigen is unknown. The data derive from a study of graft-versus-host responses after intestinal transplantation. Study-level background: Each patient got anti-thymocyte globulin induction, then tacrolimus and steroids for around three years. Broader study findings: Graft-donor T cell macrochimerism in patients accompanied high graft-versus-host to host-versus-graft clonal ratios in allografts. GvH clonotypes were identified within recipient marrow, with a subset emerging first in ileum or blood.

Trimming took off 1 base at V and 3 bases at J, with 4 bases between the two ends. The CDR3 spans 13 residues. Germline CDR1 reads SGHTA; CDR2 reads FQGTGA. Some clones are missing from TCRdb's copy, which holds only in-frame ones; the method was immunoSEQ multiplex PCR. The sample has about 13,000 clones, 84% seen once. The J gene is TRBJ2-1, the V gene TRBV7-3; the D is unclear. The sequences come from PBMCs, collected after intestinal transplantation. This sequence originates from a human patient who received an intestinal transplant, so some T cells may come from the graft donor. CDR3 region: CASSLNFYNEQFF. CDR3 DNA: TGTGCCAGCAGCTTAAACTTCTACAATGAGCAGTTCTTC. The full variable domain, rest sourced from reference TRBV7-3 and TRBJ2-1, is GAGVSQTPSNKVTEKGKYVELRCDPISGHTALYWYRQSLGQGPEFLIYFQGTGAADDSGLPNDRFFAVRPEGSVSTLKIQRTERGDSAVYLCASSLNFYNEQFFGPGTRLTVL.